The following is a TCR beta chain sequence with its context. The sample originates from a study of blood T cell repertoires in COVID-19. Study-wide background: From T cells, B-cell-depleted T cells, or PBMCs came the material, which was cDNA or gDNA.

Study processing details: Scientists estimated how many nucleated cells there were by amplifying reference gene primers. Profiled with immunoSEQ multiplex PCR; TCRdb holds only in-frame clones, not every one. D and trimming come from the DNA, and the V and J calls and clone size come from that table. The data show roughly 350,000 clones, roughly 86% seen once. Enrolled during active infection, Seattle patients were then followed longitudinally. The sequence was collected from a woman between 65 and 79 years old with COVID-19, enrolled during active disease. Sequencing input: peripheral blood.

DNA of the CDR3: TGTGCCAGCATCCTACAGGGGGGTTATGGCTACACCTTC. Translated: CASILQGGYGYTF. The chain is built from TRBV6-1 and TRBJ1-2; 8 bases are a match to TRBD1. This CDR3 contains 13 residues. Trimming took 7 bases from V and 5 from J; bases not matched to a gene: 6. Germline V CDR1 and CDR2: MNHNS, SASEGT.